The 27 T cell receptor beta chains below come from one sample, sequenced in a study of Tregs in tolerant kidney transplant recipients. This table comes from immunoSEQ multiplex PCR, and its TCRdb copy is limited to in-frame clones, with some not included. The sample includes some 250,000 clones, approximately 83% seen only once; the top ten take around 0.64%. The source material was CD4+ T cells from blood. The receptor set was obtained from a human donor in good health.

The CDR3 here is CASSPRSGSGTNYGYTF. In DNA, the CDR3 is TGTGCCAGCAGCCCCCGTTCCGGGTCAGGGACTAACTATGGCTACACCTTC. V gene TRBV7-2 combines with J gene TRBJ1-2; TRBD1 is a possible D gene (5 bases). This CDR3 spans 17 amino acids. V dropped 5 bases and J dropped 0 bases, with 19 bases sitting between them. CDR1 and CDR2 from the germline V gene are SGHTA and FQGNSA. The variable domain in full, with the rest retrieved from reference TRBV7-2 and TRBJ1-2, is GAGVSQSPSNKVTEKGKDVELRCDPISGHTALYWYRQSLGQGLEFLIYFQGNSAPDKSGLPSDRFSAERTGGSVSTLTIQRTQQEDSAVYLCASSPRSGSGTNYGYTFGSGTRLTVV.

This sequence joins TRBV20-1 and TRBJ1-2; D remains ambiguous. The CDR3 contains 9 residues. CDR1 DFQATT and CDR2 SNEGSKA come from the germline V gene (reference sequence). Trimming cost V 5 bases and J 5 bases, with 3 bases left between them. The CDR3 DNA follows: TGCAGTGCTCTATATGGCTACACCTTC. This codes for CSALYGYTF.

This chain connects TRBV5-1 to TRBJ1-2; no definite D call. Germline V gene data show CDR1 as SGHRS and CDR2 as YFSETQ. CDR3 length: 13 residues. The V and J ends lost 3 bases and 5 bases respectively, with 11 bases between them. CDR3 loop: CASSYEGRYGYTF. In nucleotides, the CDR3 is TGCGCCAGCAGCTACGAAGGGCGGTATGGCTACACCTTC.

CDR3 nucleotides: TGTGCCAGTAGTATAGCTGGGACGGATAGCAATCAGCCCCAGCATTTT. Protein product: CASSIAGTDSNQPQHF. V is TRBV19 and J is TRBJ1-5, with D possibly TRBD1 on 5 matching bases. The germline V gene has CDR1 LNHDA and CDR2 SQIVND (reference sequence). The CDR3 is made up of 16 amino acids. V was clipped by 1 base and J by 0 bases, with 10 bases between them. Based on the CDR3 plus reference TRBV19 and TRBJ1-5, the full variable domain is DGGITQSPKYLFRKEGQNVTLSCEQNLNHDAMYWYRQDPGQGLRLIYYSQIVNDFQKGDIAEGYSVSREKKESFPLTVTSAQKNPTAFYLCASSIAGTDSNQPQHFGDGTRLSIL.

The chain employs TRBV10-2 and TRBJ2-7; 14 positions match TRBD2. Germline CDR1 and CDR2: WSHSY and SAAADI. This CDR3 is built from 16 residues. Trimming at V came to 1 base and at J to 4 bases, leaving 3 bases not matched to a gene. This CDR3 is CASSELTSGRGYEQYF. The CDR3 coding sequence is TGCGCCAGCAGTGAGTTGACTAGCGGGAGGGGATACGAGCAGTACTTC.

The chain has TRBV2 and TRBJ2-3; the match to TRBD2 covers 8 bases. Per germline, CDR1 SNHLY and CDR2 FYNNEI. V trimming: 6 bases; J trimming: 2 bases; junction bases outside the gene matches: 4. This CDR3 contains 14 residues. In DNA, the CDR3 is TGTGCCAGCAGACTAGCGGAACACACAGATACGCAGTATTTT. Protein: CASRLAEHTDTQYF.

V gene TRBV5-5 combines with J gene TRBJ2-5; no clear D. CDR1 is SGHKS and CDR2 is YYEKEE in the germline V gene (reference sequence). V shed 3 bases and J shed 5 bases, with 23 bases lying between them. This CDR3 comprises 17 residues. CDR3 DNA sequence: TGTGCCAGCAGCTATTTTTGGGGTGGACCCGACGGGGAGACCCAGTACTTC. Translated: CASSYFWGGPDGETQYF.

V and J are TRBV6-5 and TRBJ1-1, with 8 bases matching TRBD1. This CDR3 is 14 amino acids long. With V trimmed by 5 bases and J by 1 base, 3 bases remained unmatched. From germline, CDR1 is MNHEY and CDR2 SVGAGI. Here the CDR3 reads CASSRDRQNTEAFF. DNA of the CDR3: TGTGCCAGCAGTAGGGACAGGCAGAACACTGAAGCTTTCTTT.

This chain uses TRBV6-5 with TRBJ1-3; D gene unclear. This CDR3 has 14 residues. Trimming took off 2 bases at V and 4 bases at J, with 9 bases between the two ends. Germline V gene sequence: CDR1 MNHEY, CDR2 SVGAGI. CDR3 coding DNA: TGTGCCAGCAGTTACGGGGTGGTCGGAAACACCATATATTTT. Encoded protein: CASSYGVVGNTIYF.

This clone has more than one count but fewer than ten. The chain couples TRBV6-6 to TRBJ2-2, with D maybe TRBD2 (6 bases). Germline V gene lookup returns CDR1 MNHNY and CDR2 SVGAGI (reference sequence). V gave up 7 bases and J gave up 2 bases, with 11 bases separating them. The CDR3 covers 14 residues. The CDR3 nucleotides are TGTGCCAGCATCCCGGGAGCCAACACCGGGGAGCTGTTTTTT. Translating it yields CASIPGANTGELFF.

Concerning this clone: No DNA is shown, since the ends of the CDR3 on it are uncertain; the CDR3 is the one TCRdb lists. The chain combines TRBV6-5 with TRBJ2-5; no check of the table's D call, TRBD1, against the DNA was made. Germline CDR1 reads MNHEY; CDR2 reads SVGAGI. The CDR3 is 14 residues long, ends included. The CDR3 sequence is CASSSSTVKGTQYF.

This clone was recorded only once. The V call is TRBV27, the J call TRBJ1-5; D is ambiguous. V was cut by 6 bases and J by 2 bases, with 17 bases left in between. Germline CDR1 and CDR2: MNHEY and SMNVEV (reference sequence). This CDR3 is 16 amino acids long. The CDR3 region is CASSFKSRGRNQPQHF. The CDR3 nucleotides read TGTGCCAGCAGCTTTAAATCAAGAGGGCGCAATCAGCCCCAGCATTTT.

This chain uses TRBV2 with TRBJ1-2, with 8 nucleotides matching TRBD1. The V segment lost 5 bases and the J segment 6 bases; nucleotides outside the gene matches: 8. This CDR3 is built from 14 residues. CDR1 is SNHLY, CDR2 FYNNEI, per germline. In DNA, the CDR3 is TGTGCCAGCAGTCTAACAGGGGGGGTGAATGGCTACACCTTC. Translating gives CASSLTGGVNGYTF.

The chain is built from TRBV5-8 and TRBJ1-1; D might be TRBD1 (5 bases). Germline values: CDR1 SGHTS, CDR2 YDEGEE. Trimming pared 2 bases from V and 4 bases from J, leaving 21 bases between. This CDR3 comprises 17 residues. CDR3 amino acids: CASSFRTRVLGTTEAFF. The CDR3 DNA sequence: TGTGCCAGCAGCTTTAGGACAAGGGTCCTAGGCACCACTGAAGCTTTCTTT.

The DNA for the CDR3 is TGCGCCAGCAGCTTGAGACAGGGGCCCAACTACACCTTC. This sequence encodes CASSLRQGPNYTF. This chain connects TRBV5-1 to TRBJ1-2, with 8 bases aligning to TRBD1. The CDR3 contains 13 residues. CDR1 and CDR2 from the germline V gene are SGHRS and YFSETQ. V lost 1 base to trimming and J lost 10 bases; unmatched junction nucleotides: 6.

This chain connects TRBV10-2 to TRBJ2-1, with D maybe TRBD2 (6 bases). V was clipped by 6 bases and J by 4 bases, with 19 bases between them. The V gene's germline CDR1 is WSHSY and CDR2 SAAADI. This CDR3 is built from 16 residues. As DNA, the CDR3 is TGCGCCAGCAGCTGGGACTCCCAACAGGAGTACAATGAGCAGTTCTTC. This gives the protein CASSWDSQQEYNEQFF.

The rearrangement uses TRBV18 and TRBJ2-1, with TRBD1 identical over 7 bases. J gave up 8 bases and V 2 bases, and 6 bases lay outside the gene matches. The CDR3 has 14 amino acids. CDR1 KGHSH and CDR2 LQKENI come from the germline V gene. The CDR3 loop is CASSPENRGDEQFF. The CDR3 DNA reads as TGTGCCAGCTCACCAGAAAACAGGGGAGATGAGCAGTTCTTC. The full variable domain, completed using reference TRBV18 and TRBJ2-1, is NAGVMQNPRHLVRRRGQEARLRCSPMKGHSHVYWYRQLPEEGLKFMVYLQKENIIDESGMPKERFSAEFPKEGPSILRIQQVVRGDSAAYFCASSPENRGDEQFFGPGTRLTVL.

The chain links TRBV9 to TRBJ2-7; 8 positions agree with TRBD1. The CDR3 has 15 residues. Looked up from germline, CDR1 is SGDLS and CDR2 is YYNGEE. The V gene end was trimmed by 0 bases and the J gene end by 6 bases; junction bases not matched to a gene: 8. The CDR3 DNA is TGTGCCAGCAGCGTAGCCTCCCGGACAGGGTCCGAGCAGTACTTC. Encoded protein: CASSVASRTGSEQYF.

This clone was found once. This chain's CDR3 is CAWSPIVRLGTQYF. The CDR3 DNA reads as TGTGCCTGGAGTCCCATAGTGCGGCTCGGGACCCAGTACTTC. This chain uses TRBV30 with TRBJ2-5; the D is unclear. The V gene lost 2 bases and the J gene lost 7 bases, with 17 bases spanning the gap. The CDR3 runs 14 residues. CDR1 is GTSNPN, CDR2 SVGIG, per germline (reference sequence).

The chain recombines TRBV7-9 with TRBJ1-4, with no clear D. The V end was cut by 5 bases, the J end by 1 base, with 8 bases between. There are 14 residues in the CDR3. Per germline, CDR1 SEHNR and CDR2 FQNEAQ (reference sequence). This CDR3 reads CASSDSGTNEKLFF. CDR3 in DNA: TGTGCCAGCAGCGACTCTGGAACTAATGAAAAACTGTTTTTT.

The rearrangement links TRBV5-1 to TRBJ1-2; 8 bases map to TRBD1. Per germline, CDR1 SGHRS and CDR2 YFSETQ. After removal of 4 bases from V and 3 bases from J, the junction contained 5 bases not matched to a gene. The CDR3 has 14 amino acids. In DNA form, the CDR3 reads TGCGCCAGCAGCGACAGGGGAGGCGACTATGGCTACACCTTC. Translated: CASSDRGGDYGYTF.

The chain combines TRBV6-5 with TRBJ2-6; 7 nucleotides match TRBD1. The CDR3 runs to 15 residues. The germline CDR1 and CDR2 sequences are MNHEY and SVGAGI. Germline trimming cut 5 bases from V and 0 bases from J; bases unmatched to any gene: 1. The CDR3 region is CASSGQVSGANVLTF. CDR3 in DNA: TGTGCCAGCAGTGGACAGGTCTCTGGGGCCAACGTCCTGACTTTC.

The J gene is TRBJ2-1, the V gene TRBV7-8; D gene ambiguous. Trimming took off 2 bases at V and 6 bases at J, with 17 bases between the two ends. This CDR3 has 16 residues. Germline V CDR1 and CDR2: SGHVS, FQNEAQ. The CDR3 region is CASSLTAFGHANEQFF. CDR3 DNA: TGTGCCAGCAGCTTAACGGCCTTCGGCCACGCCAATGAGCAGTTCTTC.

The chain carries TRBV18 and TRBJ1-2; 9 bases line up with TRBD1. CDR1 KGHSH and CDR2 LQKENI come from the germline V gene. This CDR3 has 15 residues. V shed 3 bases and J 3 bases; nucleotides not matched to a gene: 5. In nucleotides, the CDR3 is TGTGCCAGCTCACCCTCGCGGACAGGGGACTATGGCTACACCTTC. Translation: CASSPSRTGDYGYTF. The complete variable domain, with remaining parts taken from reference TRBV18 and TRBJ1-2, reads NAGVMQNPRHLVRRRGQEARLRCSPMKGHSHVYWYRQLPEEGLKFMVYLQKENIIDESGMPKERFSAEFPKEGPSILRIQQVVRGDSAAYFCASSPSRTGDYGYTFGSGTRLTVV.

This clone has only one observation. The chain is built from TRBV5-6 and TRBJ1-1; weak D call: TRBD1 (6 bases). V gave up 0 bases and J gave up 11 bases, with 14 bases separating them. The CDR3 loop spans 13 amino acids. Germline V gives CDR1 SGHDT, CDR2 YYEEEE. The CDR3 reads CASSLGRGWDAFF. For the CDR3, the DNA is TGTGCCAGCAGCTTGGGCAGGGGCTGGGATGCTTTCTTT.

The chain employs TRBV6-5 and TRBJ2-7; TRBD2 aligns across 8 bases. V shed 4 bases and J 0 bases; nucleotides not matched to a gene: 5. This CDR3 spans 15 amino acids. Germline values: CDR1 MNHEY, CDR2 SVGAGI. CDR3 in amino acids: CASSLTGTSSYEQYF. The CDR3 nucleotides are TGTGCCAGCAGTTTAACCGGGACTAGCTCCTACGAGCAGTACTTC.

The gene calls are TRBV7-7 and TRBJ2-5; 8 bases match TRBD1. The CDR3 is 17 residues long. Germline V gene lookup returns CDR1 SSHAT and CDR2 FNYEAQ (reference sequence). After removal of 1 base from V and 0 bases from J, the junction contained 7 bases not matched to a gene. The CDR3 reads CASSLGQGNGYQETQYF. The CDR3 DNA reads TGTGCCAGCAGCTTAGGACAGGGGAACGGGTACCAAGAGACCCAGTACTTC.